The present T cell receptor beta chain was sequenced within a study of blood T cell repertoires in COVID-19 (dated by TCRdb to the early 2020s). Regarding the research as a whole: Collaborator samples came from the United States, Italy and Spain and covered acute and convalescent phases of COVID-19. The repertoires were released in a freely available public database intended as a resource for research on the immune response to SARS-CoV-2. Samples were obtained from the ongoing ImmuneRACE study (first 160 participants) and from over a thousand subjects provided by 6 global collaborators. The material from the prospective study consisted of cDNA or gDNA derived from T cells, B-cell-depleted T cells, or PBMCs. HLA class I and class II types, where available, came from metadata supplied by the sample provider rather than from assay-based typing. Deeply sampled blood TCRbeta repertoires from subjects exposed to, actively infected with, or recovered from COVID-19 were included in the dataset. A de-identified subject ID, COVID-19 status, age in years and sex were almost always included in the sample metadata. Beyond this particular receptor, the publication reports: How much clinical and demographic metadata was included differed by source and by participant, and the metadata was provided uncurated.

Participants in the prospective study were enrolled through a virtual design, were aged roughly 18 to 90 years, and lived in approximately 25 United States geographic areas. To assign participants to cohorts, the prospective study relied on clinical history that participants themselves reported in a screening survey and a study questionnaire. Exposed participants were defined as having been in contact with someone with a PCR-confirmed or clinician-diagnosed COVID-19 case within 2 weeks of study entry. Mobile phlebotomists in the prospective study collected whole blood, serum and a nasopharyngeal or oropharyngeal swab from every participant. Additional blood draws and questionnaires over an approximately 2-month period could optionally be provided by prospective study participants. Before DNA extraction, prospective study blood samples were shipped either frozen or at room temperature. On this clone: This receptor's antigen is unknown. The record has no base qualities; no much larger clone is one base away.

TCRbeta CDR3 regions were amplified from genomic DNA by means of the immunoSEQ Assay, a bias-controlled multiplex PCR. The original pipeline was this. Nucleated cell counts per sample were estimated from amplification of reference gene primers within the assay. To quantify the absolute abundance of each unique TCRbeta CDR3 rearrangement, sequence reads were collapsed and filtered. Productive Simpson clonality was computed per sample as the square root of Simpson's diversity index over productive rearrangements. Here the immuneACCESS table is served through TCRdb, limited to in-frame sequences with V and J called. Missing clones are a known gap in these copies; in checked studies unresolved V genes cover under half, and the rest lacks a known reason. Clone size and the V and J calls come from that table; the DNA yielded D and trimming. The sample contains 300,000 to 450,000 clones, more than 70% of them found a single time. The ten largest clones capture 1% of the sample.

The CDR3 covers 13 residues, taking in both the cysteine and the phenylalanine. CDR3 DNA is the only sequence kept; it has 39 bases, read in frame from the first base. V is pared back by 6 bases and J by 2 bases, with 11 bases lying between the germline termini. CDR1 and CDR2, per the germline V gene, are KGHSH and LQKENI. The chain couples TRBV18 to TRBJ2-7; TRBD1 is a possible D gene, resting on 6 matching bases. The sequence was collected from a woman aged 30 to 39 who had been exposed to COVID-19. The sequenced sample was PBMCs or T cells enriched from blood (not recorded which). The bases are TGTGCCAGCTCCACGGACAGTACCTACGAGCAGTACTTC. It translates as CASSTDSTYEQYF.